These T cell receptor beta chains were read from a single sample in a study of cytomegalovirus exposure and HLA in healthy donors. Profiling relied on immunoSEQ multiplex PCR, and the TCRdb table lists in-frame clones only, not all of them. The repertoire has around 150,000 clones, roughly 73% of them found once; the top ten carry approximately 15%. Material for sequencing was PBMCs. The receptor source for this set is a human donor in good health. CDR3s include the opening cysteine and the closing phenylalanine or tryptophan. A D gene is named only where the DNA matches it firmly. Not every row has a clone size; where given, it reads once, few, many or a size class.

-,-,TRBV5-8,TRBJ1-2,TGTGCCAGCAGCCCACAGGGTCCTCCCCTAATACCTCCTAACTATGGCTACACCTTC,CASSPQGPPLIPPNYGYTF
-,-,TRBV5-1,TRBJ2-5,TGCGCCAGCAGCCCCGGAGGGGGGGCTCTGATTTACGAGACCCAGTACTTC,CASSPGGGALIYETQYF
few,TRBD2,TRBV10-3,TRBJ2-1,TGTGCCATCAGTGGATGGCGGGAGAGGAACAATGAGCAGTTCTTC,CAISGWRERNNEQFF
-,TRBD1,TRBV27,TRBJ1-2,TGTGCCAGCAGTTTTCATCGACAGGGGAACTATGGCTACACCTTC,CASSFHRQGNYGYTF
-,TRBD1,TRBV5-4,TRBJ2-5,TGTGCCAGCAGCTTGCCCGGGACAGGTTATGAGACCCAGTACTTC,CASSLPGTGYETQYF
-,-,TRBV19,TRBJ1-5,TGTGCCAGTAGTATTGTCCGGGGAGGCAATCAGCCCCAGCATTTT,CASSIVRGGNQPQHF
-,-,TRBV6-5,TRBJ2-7,TGTGCCAGCAGTTACTCAGTCAGAACCTACGAGCAGTACTTC,CASSYSVRTYEQYF
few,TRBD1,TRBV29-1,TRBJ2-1,TGCAGCGGCCGGGACAGCCCCTACAATGAGCAGTTCTTC,CSGRDSPYNEQFF
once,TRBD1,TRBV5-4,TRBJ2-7,TGTGCCAGCAGCTCGTGGACAGGGGGGGTCTACGAGCAGTACTTC,CASSSWTGGVYEQYF
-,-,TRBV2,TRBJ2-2,TGTGCCAGCACCCAAGTGCAGGGTAGCGGGGAGCTGTTTTTT,CASTQVQGSGELFF
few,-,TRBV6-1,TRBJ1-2,TGTGCCAGCAGTGGAGTGAAGACAGTCTATGGCTACACCTTC,CASSGVKTVYGYTF
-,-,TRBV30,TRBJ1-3,TGTGCCTGGAGTGCGGGTACTGGAAACACCATATATTTT,CAWSAGTGNTIYF
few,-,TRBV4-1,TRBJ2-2,TGCGCCAGCAGCCAAGCCCCCATCGGTATCCCCGGGGAGCTGTTTTTT,CASSQAPIGIPGELFF
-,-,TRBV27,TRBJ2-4,TGTGCCAGCAGCAGTTGGAGGTCGTCGAACATTCAGTACTTC,CASSSWRSSNIQYF
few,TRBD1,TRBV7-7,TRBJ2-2,TGTGCTAGCAGCTTAGGGTACAGGGGGAACACCGGGGAGCTGTTTTTT,CASSLGYRGNTGELFF
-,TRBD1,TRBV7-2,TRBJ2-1,TGTGCCAGCAGTTCACCGGGACAGGGGTACAATGAGCAGTTCTTC,CASSSPGQGYNEQFF
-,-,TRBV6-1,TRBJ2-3,TGTGCCAGCAGTGAAAACAGGGGAGGTACGCAGTATTTT,CASSENRGGTQYF
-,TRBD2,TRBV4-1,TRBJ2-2,TGCGCCAGCAGCCAAGTTATTATAGCGGGAGCTTCCGGGGAGCTGTTTTTT,CASSQVIIAGASGELFF
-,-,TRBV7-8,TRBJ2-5,TGTGCCAGCAGCTTCAGAGAGACCCAGTACTTC,CASSFRETQYF
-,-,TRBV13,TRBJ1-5,TGTGCCAGCAGCTTAGCCGGGAGGCAGCCCCAGCATTTT,CASSLAGRQPQHF
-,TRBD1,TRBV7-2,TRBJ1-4,TGTGCCAGCAGCCGGGACAGGGGTTTTACAGAAAAACTGTTTTTT,CASSRDRGFTEKLFF
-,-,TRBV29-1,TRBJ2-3,TGCAGCGTTGAAAAGGGGCTAGCGATTACTAGCACAGATACGCAGTATTTT,CSVEKGLAITSTDTQYF
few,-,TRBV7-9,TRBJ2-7,TGTGCCAGCAGCTTGGAGGGGCGGTACGAGCAGTACTTC,CASSLEGRYEQYF
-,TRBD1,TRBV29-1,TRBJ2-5,TGCAGCGTCTGGACAGGGGGTCAAGAGACCCAGTACTTC,CSVWTGGQETQYF
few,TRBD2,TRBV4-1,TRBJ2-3,TGCGCCAGCAGCTACTTAGCGGGGGCTCCTACAGATACGCAGTATTTT,CASSYLAGAPTDTQYF
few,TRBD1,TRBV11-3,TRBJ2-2,TGTGCCAGCAGCTTAGGGGACAGAAGGACCGGGGAGCTGTTTTTT,CASSLGDRRTGELFF
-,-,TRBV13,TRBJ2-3,TGTGCCAGCAGCTCCTTGTCAGATACGCAGTATTTT,CASSSLSDTQYF
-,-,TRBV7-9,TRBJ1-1,TGTGCCAGCAGCCCTTCTTGGACACTGAACACTGAAGCTTTCTTT,CASSPSWTLNTEAFF
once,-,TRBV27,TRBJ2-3,TGTGCCAGCAGTTTTGGACTAATGCAGTATTTT,CASSFGLMQYF
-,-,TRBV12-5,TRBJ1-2,TGTGCTAGTGGTTTGGTACAAACAGGGCATTTAAACTATGGCTACACCTTC,CASGLVQTGHLNYGYTF
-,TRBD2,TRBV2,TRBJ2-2,TGTGCCAGCAGCCCTGATGCACGGGAGGTAGGCGGGGAGCTGTTTTTT,CASSPDAREVGGELFF
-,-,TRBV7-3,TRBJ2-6,TGTGCCCGGTCAGGTTCTGGGGCCAACGTCCTGACTTTC,CARSGSGANVLTF
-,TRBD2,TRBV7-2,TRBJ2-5,TGTGCCAGCAGCTTAGAACTAGCGGCAGAGACCCAGTACTTC,CASSLELAAETQYF
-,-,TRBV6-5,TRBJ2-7,TGTGCCAGCAGTCCTGGCGGGGAAACCTACGAGCAGTACTTC,CASSPGGETYEQYF
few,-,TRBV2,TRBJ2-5,TGTGCCAGCAGTGACGGTCAAGAGACCCAGTACTTC,CASSDGQETQYF
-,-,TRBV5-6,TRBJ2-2,TGTGCCAGCAGCTTCTTCTTAGGGGAACTGAACACCGGGGAGCTGTTTTTT,CASSFFLGELNTGELFF
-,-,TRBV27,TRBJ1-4,TGTGCCAGCAGTTCACTCCCAAAGACCGGGGAAAAACTGTTTTTT,CASSSLPKTGEKLFF
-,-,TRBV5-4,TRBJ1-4,TGTGCCAGCAGCTTGGGGGGGGTTAGTAATGAAAAACTGTTTTTT,CASSLGGVSNEKLFF
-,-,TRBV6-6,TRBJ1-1,TGTGCCAGCAGTTCTAGGACTAACACTGAAGCTTTCTTT,CASSSRTNTEAFF
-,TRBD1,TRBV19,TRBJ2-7,TGTGCCAGTAGTTTTTCCGGGACAGGGGCCTACGAGCAGTACTTC,CASSFSGTGAYEQYF
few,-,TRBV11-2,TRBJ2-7,TGTGCCAGCAGCTGGCAGGGCGTCTCCTACGAGCAGTACTTC,CASSWQGVSYEQYF
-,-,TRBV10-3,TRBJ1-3,TGTGCCATCAGTGAGTCCCGAGTTGGAAACACCATATATTTT,CAISESRVGNTIYF
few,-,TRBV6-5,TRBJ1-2,TGTGCCAGCAGTTTAAGGCCAGGCTATGGCTACACCTTC,CASSLRPGYGYTF
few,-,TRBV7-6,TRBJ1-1,TGTGCCAGCAGCTCGGGGGGTGGGGGCGCTGAAGCTTTCTTT,CASSSGGGGAEAFF
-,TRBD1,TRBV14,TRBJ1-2,TGTGCCAGCAGCCAAGGCGAAAACCGGGACAGGAGGTATGGCTACACCTTC,CASSQGENRDRRYGYTF